The following is a T cell receptor beta chain sequence with its context. Its antigen is unknown. This sample is part of a study of Graves' ophthalmopathy and Graves' hyperthyroidism. General study findings and limits: Among thyroid clonotypes expanded above 0.001 frequency, most also appeared in blood.

Amplified TCR beta CDR3 regions were obtained using RNA transcripts as template. RT-PCR in the first round used HTBI primers; a second-round multiplex PCR followed. Using its own MiXCR run on the multiplex PCR reads, TCRdb lists one record per CDR3 protein. The data contain hundreds of thousands of distinct CDR3 sequences, about 38% of them seen just once; the ten biggest clones take up 3.3%. The CDR3 spans 16 residues. The germline CDR1 and CDR2 sequences are MGHRA and YSYEKL. Trimming cost V 0 bases and J 5 bases; bases outside gene matches: 5. Ophthalmopathy donors' eye disease showed moderate-to-severe activity, CAS of at least 3, NOSPECS of at least 4 and duration under 3 months. In this cohort, patients with other autoimmune diseases, uncontrolled infections, pregnancy or lactation were excluded. As the starting material, approximately 10 ml of fresh peripheral blood yielded the PBMCs.

This chain links TRBV4-1 with TRBJ2-7; 12 bases line up with TRBD2. This receptor was identified in an adult man with Graves' ophthalmopathy. Sequencing used peripheral blood. The CDR3 here is CASSQDLTSGSHEQYF. CDR3 nucleotide sequence: TGCGCCAGCAGCCAAGATCTGACTAGCGGGAGTCACGAGCAGTACTTC.